The sequence of this TCR beta chain was determined in a study of follicular helper T cells after annual influenza vaccination. Study-level points and caveats: Successive annual vaccinations recalled a recurrent oligoclonal ICOS+CD38+ cTfh response with influenza-specific clonotypes.

Described time point: 2014-2015 season, pre-vaccination. Adults were given seasonal inactivated influenza vaccine, and blood CD4 subsets were sorted before and after vaccination. Donors were community-dwelling with no influenza vaccine in the prior 6 months. Germline assignment: CDR1 SGHKS and CDR2 YYEKEE (reference sequence). J gave up 6 bases and V 3 bases, and 8 bases lay outside the gene matches. The length of the CDR3 is 14 residues. Sequencing was performed with immunoSEQ multiplex PCR; in TCRdb, only in-frame clones are kept and a portion is missing. In the table there are fewer than 30,000 clones, roughly 80% of which are singletons. In the case of this clone: The target antigen is unknown. This is likely a read error, given that the CDR3 carries no conserved phenylalanine or tryptophan at its end.

The chain employs TRBV5-5 and TRBJ1-2, with 7 bases identical to TRBD1. The input for sequencing was CXCR5+ CD38- circulating T follicular helper cells from blood, taken on the day of influenza vaccination. The sample's subset: circulating Tfh, non-naive CD4+CXCR5+PD-1+ (ICOS+CD38+ or ICOS-CD38-). The receptor comes from an adult who received the influenza vaccine. In nucleotides, the CDR3 is TGTGCCAGCAGCTCAGGACAGGATCGACATGGCTACACCCTC. Translated: CASSSGQDRHGYTL.